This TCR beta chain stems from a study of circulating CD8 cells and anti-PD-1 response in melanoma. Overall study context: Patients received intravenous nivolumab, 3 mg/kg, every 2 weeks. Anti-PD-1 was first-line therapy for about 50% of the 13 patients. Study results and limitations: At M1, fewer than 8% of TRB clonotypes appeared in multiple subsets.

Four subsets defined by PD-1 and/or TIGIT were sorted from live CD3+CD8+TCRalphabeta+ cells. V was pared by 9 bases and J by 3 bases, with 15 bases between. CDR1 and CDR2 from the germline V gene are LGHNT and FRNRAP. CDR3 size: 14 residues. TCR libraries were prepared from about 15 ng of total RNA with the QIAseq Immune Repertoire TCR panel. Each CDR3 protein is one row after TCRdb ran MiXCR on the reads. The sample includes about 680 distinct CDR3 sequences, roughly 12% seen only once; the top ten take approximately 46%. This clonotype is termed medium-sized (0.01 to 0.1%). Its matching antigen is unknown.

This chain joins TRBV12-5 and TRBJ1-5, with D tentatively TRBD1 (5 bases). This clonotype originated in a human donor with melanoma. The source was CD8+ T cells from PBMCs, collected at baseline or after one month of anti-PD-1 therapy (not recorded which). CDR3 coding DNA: TGTGCTAGCCTATTTAGACAGTTCAATCAGCCCCAGCATTTT. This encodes CASLFRQFNQPQHF.